This T cell receptor beta chain was observed in a study of CD8+ T cells in alopecia areata. The study, taken as a whole, reports: A large proportion of expanded lesional clones were detected persisting in scalp and blood during tofacitinib.

Note on this clone: Its antigen is unidentified.

V shed 6 bases, J shed 8 bases, and the junction held 7 bases outside the gene matches. The V gene's germline CDR1 is MDHEN and CDR2 SYDVKM. The CDR3 spans 13 residues. Sequencing relied on a cDNA template that was reverse transcribed from extracted RNA. Some clones are missing from TCRdb's copy, which holds only in-frame ones; the method was immunoSEQ multiplex PCR. The table has over 70,000 clones, about 71% seen once; the top ten hold about 25%. Treatment noted: oral pan-JAK inhibitor, 5-10 mg twice daily. This receptor was obtained from a human donor with alopecia areata. The gene calls are TRBV28 and TRBJ2-1; 7 bases line up with TRBD2. The sample was CD8+ T cells sorted from blood, taken at week 24, from a patient treated with tofacitinib. The CDR3 DNA follows: TGTGCCAGCAGGCCCACTAGCGCATATGAGCAGTTCTTC. Residues: CASRPTSAYEQFF. The full variable domain, in which reference TRBV28 and TRBJ2-1 provide the parts outside the CDR3, is DVKVTQSSRYLVKRTGEKVFLECVQDMDHENMFWYRQDPGLGLRLIYFSYDVKMKEKGDIPEGYSVSREKKERFSLILESASTNQTSMYLCASRPTSAYEQFFGPGTRLTVL.